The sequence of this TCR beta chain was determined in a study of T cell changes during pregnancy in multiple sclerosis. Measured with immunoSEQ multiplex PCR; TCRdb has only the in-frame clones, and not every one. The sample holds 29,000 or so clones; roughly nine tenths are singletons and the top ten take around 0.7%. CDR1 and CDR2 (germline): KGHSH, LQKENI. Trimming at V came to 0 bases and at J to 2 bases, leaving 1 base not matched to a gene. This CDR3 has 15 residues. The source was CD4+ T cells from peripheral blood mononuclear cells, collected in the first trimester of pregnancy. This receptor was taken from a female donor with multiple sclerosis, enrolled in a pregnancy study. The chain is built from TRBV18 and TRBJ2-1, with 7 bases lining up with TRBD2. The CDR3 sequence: CASSPPAGAYNEQFF. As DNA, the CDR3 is TGTGCCAGCTCACCACCGGCGGGGGCCTACAATGAGCAGTTCTTC.